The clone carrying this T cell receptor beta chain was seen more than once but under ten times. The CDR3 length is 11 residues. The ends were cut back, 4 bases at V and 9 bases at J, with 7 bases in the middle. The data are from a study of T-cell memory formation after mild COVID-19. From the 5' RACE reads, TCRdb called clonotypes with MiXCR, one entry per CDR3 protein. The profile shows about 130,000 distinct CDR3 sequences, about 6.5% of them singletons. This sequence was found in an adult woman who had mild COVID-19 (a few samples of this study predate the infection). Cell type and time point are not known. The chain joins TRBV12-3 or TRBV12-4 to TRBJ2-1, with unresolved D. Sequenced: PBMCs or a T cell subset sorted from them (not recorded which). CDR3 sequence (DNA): TGTGCCAGCAGTTATTACGGTGAGCAGTTCTTC. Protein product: CASSYYGEQFF.